This T cell receptor (beta chain) was documented in a study of Ad26.COV2.S vaccination and SARS-CoV-2 variants. Assay used: immunoSEQ multiplex PCR; TCRdb lists only in-frame clones, some missing. The sample lists roughly 300,000 clones; roughly 89% were seen once. This CDR3 has 15 residues. Germline V CDR1 and CDR2: LNHDA, SQIVND (reference sequence). V lost 3 bases, J lost 2 bases, and 11 bases lay in between. Treatment meaning: some 20 received Ad26.COV2.S at low or high dose, single or two shots; about 5 received placebo; per-sample allocation not given. Specimen acquisition occurred on day 63 following the initial vaccine or placebo injection.

V is TRBV19 and J is TRBJ2-1; D is possibly TRBD1 (6 bases). The sequence was obtained from a person aged 18 to 65 who received the Ad26.COV2.S COVID-19 vaccine or a placebo. The sequences come from peripheral blood, collected in a trial of Ad26.COV2.S vaccine versus placebo. The CDR3 nucleotides read TGTGCCAGTAGTATTGGCCGACAGGCCTACAATGAGCAGTTCTTC. This gives the protein CASSIGRQAYNEQFF.